These T cell receptor beta chains were read from a single sample in a study of blood T cell repertoires in COVID-19. Generated by immunoSEQ multiplex PCR, the TCRdb table keeps only in-frame clones and is missing some. The profile shows 100,000 to 150,000 clones, around 88% of them singletons. Source material: peripheral blood. The receptors here all came from a man aged 45-65 years with active or convalescent COVID-19. Both conserved end residues are trimmed from each CDR3.

J	V	CDR3
TRBJ1-5	TRBV19	ASSMGQGYQPQH
TRBJ2-5	TRBV10-2	ASSDRPGQGGETQY
TRBJ1-2	TRBV5-1	ASSPDRGNYGYT
TRBJ1-1	TRBV27	ASSLTGNTEAF
TRBJ2-3	TRBV5-6	ASSIGLLTDTQY
TRBJ2-1	TRBV7-8	ASSSPGQVISYNEQF
TRBJ1-3	TRBV12-3/TRBV12-4	ASSFSRNTIY
TRBJ2-1	TRBV10-1	ASSELGTSGRALSEGEQF
TRBJ1-1	TRBV5-1	ASSLDGTRGTEAF
TRBJ1-2	TRBV2	ASSLTGFGYT
TRBJ1-1	TRBV15	ATSRDLRLNTEAF
TRBJ2-2	TRBV19	ASSPGSAGELF
TRBJ2-1	TRBV14	ASSQRQITYNEQF
TRBJ1-5	TRBV25-1	ASSATGYSNQPQH
TRBJ1-2	TRBV25-1	ASSESAVNYGYT
TRBJ2-1	TRBV19	ASSIAGLVASNEQF
TRBJ2-2	TRBV6-5	ASGREYTGELF
TRBJ2-1	TRBV5-4	ASSDAGGLSYNEQF
TRBJ2-4	TRBV7-9	ASSLKVNRGRGNIQY
TRBJ1-6	TRBV5-1	ASSLGRQGPSPLH